Following are 8 T cell receptor beta chains from one sample sequenced in a study of control samples from healthy donors and cancer patients. Generated by immunoSEQ multiplex PCR, the TCRdb table keeps only in-frame clones and is missing some. The sample contains tens of thousands of clones, around nine tenths of which appear only once. What was sequenced was PBMCs. The receptors originated from a man aged 30 to 45 with colorectal cancer.

The rearrangement links TRBV27 to TRBJ2-1; D uncertain. Germline V gene data show CDR1 as MNHEY and CDR2 as SMNVEV (reference sequence). This CDR3 comprises 12 residues. Trimming pared 3 bases from V and 6 bases from J, leaving 6 bases between. CDR3 bases: TGTGCCAGCAGTTTTCTCGGCAATGAGCAGTTCTTC. It encodes CASSFLGNEQFF.

The chain joins TRBV10-1 to TRBJ2-2; D unresolved. V was trimmed by 4 bases and J by 4 bases, leaving 10 bases between them. The CDR3 covers 14 residues. Germline V CDR1 and CDR2: WNHNN, SYGVQD (reference sequence). The chain's CDR3 is CASSAIRSTGELFF. The DNA for the CDR3 is TGCGCCAGCAGTGCTATCCGGAGCACCGGGGAGCTGTTTTTT.

The chain carries TRBV5-4 and TRBJ1-1; 9 bases line up with TRBD1. With V trimmed by 3 bases and J by 2 bases, 5 bases remained unmatched. Germline CDR1 is SGHNT and CDR2 is YYREEE (reference sequence). The CDR3 is made up of 15 amino acids. DNA for the CDR3: TGTGCCAGCAGCTCCGCGACAGGGGGAAACACTGAAGCTTTCTTT. Encoded protein: CASSSATGGNTEAFF.

This clone was recorded only once. The chain uses TRBV2 and TRBJ2-7, with 7 bases lining up with TRBD2. The ends lost 6 bases at V and 2 bases at J; junction bases unmatched: 10. Germline V gene lookup returns CDR1 SNHLY and CDR2 FYNNEI. The CDR3 spans 15 residues. The CDR3 DNA reads as TGTGCCAGCAGACGTGAGGGAGGGTCAACCTACGAGCAGTACTTC. Encoded protein: CASRREGGSTYEQYF.

The CDR3, as DNA: TGTGCCAGTAGGACTCTCGGGGCGAAGGATGAAGCTTTCTTT. This encodes CASRTLGAKDEAFF. The chain couples TRBV19 to TRBJ1-1; D possibly corresponds to TRBD1 (5 bases). The CDR3 is 14 amino acids. The V gene lost 6 bases and the J gene lost 7 bases, with 18 bases spanning the gap. Germline V gives CDR1 LNHDA, CDR2 SQIVND (reference sequence).

V gene TRBV6-5 combines with J gene TRBJ1-1, with D perhaps TRBD1 (6 bases). Deletions cut 6 bases from V and 6 bases from J, with 14 bases between. Germline lookup yields CDR1 MNHEY and CDR2 SVGAGI. The CDR3 runs 13 residues. CDR3 bases: TGTGCCAGCAGCCACAGGGAGGAAGCTGAAGCTTTCTTT. It encodes CASSHREEAEAFF.

The rearrangement uses TRBV4-3 and TRBJ1-3, with a possible D match to TRBD1 (5 bases). This CDR3 is built from 16 residues. V was cut by 1 base and J by 0 bases, with 10 bases left in between. Germline loops: CDR1 LGHNA, CDR2 YSLEER. As DNA, the CDR3 is TGCGCCAGCAGCCAAGTATGGGGCTTCTCTGGAAACACCATATATTTT. It codes for CASSQVWGFSGNTIYF.

This chain joins TRBV19 and TRBJ2-2; 11 bases agree with TRBD1. CDR3 length: 15 residues. Germline V gene data show CDR1 as LNHDA and CDR2 as SQIVND (reference sequence). V lost 7 bases to trimming and J lost 5 bases; unmatched junction nucleotides: 6. For the CDR3, the DNA is TGTGCCAGTAAGCGGGACAGGGGGTTGACCGGGGAGCTGTTTTTT. It translates to CASKRDRGLTGELFF.